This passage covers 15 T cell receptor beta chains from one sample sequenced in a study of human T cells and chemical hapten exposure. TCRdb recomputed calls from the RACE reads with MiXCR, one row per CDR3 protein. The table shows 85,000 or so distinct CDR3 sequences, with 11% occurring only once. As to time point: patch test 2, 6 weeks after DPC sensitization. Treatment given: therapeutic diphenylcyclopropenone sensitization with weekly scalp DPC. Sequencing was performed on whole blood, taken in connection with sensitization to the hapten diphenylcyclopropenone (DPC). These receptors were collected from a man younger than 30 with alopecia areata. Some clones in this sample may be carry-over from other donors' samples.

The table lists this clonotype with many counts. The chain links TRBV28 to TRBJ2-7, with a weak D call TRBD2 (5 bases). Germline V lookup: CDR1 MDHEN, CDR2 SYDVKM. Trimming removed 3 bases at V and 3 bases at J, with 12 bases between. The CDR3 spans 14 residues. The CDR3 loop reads CASSFNHGGYEQYF. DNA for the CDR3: TGTGCCAGCAGTTTCAACCATGGAGGCTACGAGCAGTACTTC.

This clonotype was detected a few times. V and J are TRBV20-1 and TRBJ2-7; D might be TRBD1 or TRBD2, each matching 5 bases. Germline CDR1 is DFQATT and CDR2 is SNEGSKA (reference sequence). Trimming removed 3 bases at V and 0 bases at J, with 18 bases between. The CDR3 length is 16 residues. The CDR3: CSARVPGRRSSYEQYF. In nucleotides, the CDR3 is TGCAGTGCTAGGGTCCCGGGACGCAGGAGCTCCTACGAGCAGTACTTC.

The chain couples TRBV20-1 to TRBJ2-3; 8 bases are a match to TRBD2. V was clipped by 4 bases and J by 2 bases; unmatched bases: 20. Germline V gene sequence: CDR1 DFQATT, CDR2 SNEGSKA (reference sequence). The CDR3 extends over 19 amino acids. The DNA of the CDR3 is TGCAGTGCTATAAGTCCTAAGGGAAGCGGGGGACCCTACACAGATACGCAGTATTTT. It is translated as CSAISPKGSGGPYTDTQYF.

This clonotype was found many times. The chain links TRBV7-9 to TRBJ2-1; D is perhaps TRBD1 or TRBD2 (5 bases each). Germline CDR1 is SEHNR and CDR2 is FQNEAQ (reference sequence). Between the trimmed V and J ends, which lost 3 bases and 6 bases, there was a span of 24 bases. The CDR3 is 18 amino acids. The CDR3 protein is CASSFRGPLLKALNEQFF. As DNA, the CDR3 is TGTGCCAGCAGCTTCCGGGGACCACTTTTAAAGGCCCTCAATGAGCAGTTCTTC.

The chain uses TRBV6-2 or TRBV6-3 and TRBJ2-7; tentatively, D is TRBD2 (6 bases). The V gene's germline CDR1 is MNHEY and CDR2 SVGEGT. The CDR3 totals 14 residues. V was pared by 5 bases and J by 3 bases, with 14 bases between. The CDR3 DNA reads TGTGCCAGCAGTAGACGCGGGACCTTCTACGAGCAGTACTTC. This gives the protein CASSRRGTFYEQYF.

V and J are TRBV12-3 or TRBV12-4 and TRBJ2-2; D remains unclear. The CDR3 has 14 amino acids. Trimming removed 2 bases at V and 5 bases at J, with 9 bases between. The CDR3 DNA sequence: TGTGCCAGCAGTTTAACAGAGCGAACCGGGGAGCTGTTTTTT. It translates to CASSLTERTGELFF.

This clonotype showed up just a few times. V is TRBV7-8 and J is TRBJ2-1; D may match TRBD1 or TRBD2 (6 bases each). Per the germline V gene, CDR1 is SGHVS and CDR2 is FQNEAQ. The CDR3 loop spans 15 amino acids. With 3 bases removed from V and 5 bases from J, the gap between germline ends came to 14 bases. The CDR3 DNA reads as TGTGCCAGCAGCTTGGCCCCCGGGGGCAACAATGAGCAGTTCTTC. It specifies CASSLAPGGNNEQFF.

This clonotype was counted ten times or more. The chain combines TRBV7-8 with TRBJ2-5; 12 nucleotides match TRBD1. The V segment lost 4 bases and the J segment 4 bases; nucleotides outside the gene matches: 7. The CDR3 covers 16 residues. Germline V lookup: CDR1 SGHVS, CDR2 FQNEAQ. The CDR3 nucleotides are TGTGCCAGCAGCTCCCCGGGACAGGGGGCAGGAGAGACCCAGTACTTC. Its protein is CASSSPGQGAGETQYF.

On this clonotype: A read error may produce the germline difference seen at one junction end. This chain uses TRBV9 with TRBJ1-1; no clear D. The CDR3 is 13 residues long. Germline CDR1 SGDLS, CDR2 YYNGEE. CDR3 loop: CTSSGGLNTEAFF. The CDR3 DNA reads TGTACCAGCAGCGGTGGATTGAACACTGAAGCTTTCTTT.

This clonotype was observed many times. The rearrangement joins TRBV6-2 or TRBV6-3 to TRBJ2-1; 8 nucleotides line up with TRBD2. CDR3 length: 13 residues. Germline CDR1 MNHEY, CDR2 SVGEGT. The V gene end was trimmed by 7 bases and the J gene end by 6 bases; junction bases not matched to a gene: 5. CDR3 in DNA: TGTGCCAGCAAAAAAACTAGCGGCAATGAGCAGTTCTTC. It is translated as CASKKTSGNEQFF.

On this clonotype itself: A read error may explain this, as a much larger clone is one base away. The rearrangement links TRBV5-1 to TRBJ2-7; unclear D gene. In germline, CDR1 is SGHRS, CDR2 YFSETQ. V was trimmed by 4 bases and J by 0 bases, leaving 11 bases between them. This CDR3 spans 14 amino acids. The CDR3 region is CASSPGRVSYEQYF. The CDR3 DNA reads TGCGCCAGCAGCCCCGGACGGGTCTCCTACGAGCAGTACTTC. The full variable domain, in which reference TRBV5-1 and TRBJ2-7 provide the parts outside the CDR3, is KAGVTQTPRYLIKTRGQQVTLSCSPISGHRSVSWYQQTPGQGLQFLFEYFSETQRNKGNFPGRFSGRQFSNSRSEMNVSTLELGDSALYLCASSPGRVSYEQYFGPGTRLTVT.

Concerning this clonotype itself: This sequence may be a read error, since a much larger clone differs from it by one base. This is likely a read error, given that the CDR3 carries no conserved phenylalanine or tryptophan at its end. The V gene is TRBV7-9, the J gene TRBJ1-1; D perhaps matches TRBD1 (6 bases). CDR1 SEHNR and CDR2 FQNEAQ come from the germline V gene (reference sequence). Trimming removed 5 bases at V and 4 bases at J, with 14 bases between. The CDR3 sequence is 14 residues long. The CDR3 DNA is TGTGCCAGCAGCGCGGGACACGTGGGCACTGAAGCTTTCTCT. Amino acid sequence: CASSAGHVGTEAFS.

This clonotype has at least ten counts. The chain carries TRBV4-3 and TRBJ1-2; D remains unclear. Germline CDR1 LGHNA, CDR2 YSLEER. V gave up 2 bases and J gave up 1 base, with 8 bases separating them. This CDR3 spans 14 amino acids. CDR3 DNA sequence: TGCGCCAGCAGCCAATGGGGTATTAACTATGGCTACACCTTC. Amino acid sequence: CASSQWGINYGYTF.

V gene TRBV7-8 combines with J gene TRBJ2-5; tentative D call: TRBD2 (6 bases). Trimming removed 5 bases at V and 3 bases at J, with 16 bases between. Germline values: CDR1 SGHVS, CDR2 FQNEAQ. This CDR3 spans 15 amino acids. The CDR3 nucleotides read TGTGCCAGCAGCCGCCGGAGGGACCCTAAAGAGACCCAGTACTTC. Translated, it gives CASSRRRDPKETQYF.

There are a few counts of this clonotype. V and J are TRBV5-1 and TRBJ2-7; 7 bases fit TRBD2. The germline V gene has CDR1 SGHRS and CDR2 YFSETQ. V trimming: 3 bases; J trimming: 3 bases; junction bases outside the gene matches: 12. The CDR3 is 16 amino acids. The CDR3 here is CASSWEGKRGDYEQYF. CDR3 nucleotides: TGCGCCAGCAGCTGGGAGGGAAAGAGGGGCGACTACGAGCAGTACTTC.